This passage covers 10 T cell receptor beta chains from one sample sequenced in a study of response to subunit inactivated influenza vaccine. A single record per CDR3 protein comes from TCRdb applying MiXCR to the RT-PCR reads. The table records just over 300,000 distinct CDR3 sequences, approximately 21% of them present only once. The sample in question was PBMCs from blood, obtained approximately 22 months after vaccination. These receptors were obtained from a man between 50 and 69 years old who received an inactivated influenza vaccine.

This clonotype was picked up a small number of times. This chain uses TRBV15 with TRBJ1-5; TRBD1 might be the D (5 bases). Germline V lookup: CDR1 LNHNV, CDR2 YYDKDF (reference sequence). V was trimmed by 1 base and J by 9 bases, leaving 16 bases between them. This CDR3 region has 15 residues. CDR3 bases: TGTGCCACCAGCAGAGCGGGACTCACCGGTTGGCCCCAGCATTTT. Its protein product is CATSRAGLTGWPQHF.

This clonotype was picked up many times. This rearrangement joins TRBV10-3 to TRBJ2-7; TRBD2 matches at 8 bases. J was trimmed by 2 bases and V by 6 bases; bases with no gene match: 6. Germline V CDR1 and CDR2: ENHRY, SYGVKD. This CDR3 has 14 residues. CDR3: CAISSSGSTYEQYF. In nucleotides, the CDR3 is TGTGCCATCAGCTCAAGCGGGAGTACCTACGAGCAGTACTTC.

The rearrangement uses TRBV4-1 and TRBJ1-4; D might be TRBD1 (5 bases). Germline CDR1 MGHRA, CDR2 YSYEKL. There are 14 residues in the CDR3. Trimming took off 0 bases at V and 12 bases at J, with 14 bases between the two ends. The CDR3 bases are TGCGCCAGCAGCCAAGACGGGACCCCTGGGGAACTGTTTTTT. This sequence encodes CASSQDGTPGELFF.

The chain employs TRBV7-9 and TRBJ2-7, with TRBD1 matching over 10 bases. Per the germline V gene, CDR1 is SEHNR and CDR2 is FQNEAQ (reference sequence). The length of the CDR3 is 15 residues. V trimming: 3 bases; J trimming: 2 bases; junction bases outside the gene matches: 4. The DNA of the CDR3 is TGTGCCAGCAGCTTTCGACAGGGGGCTGCCTACGAGCAGTACTTC. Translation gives CASSFRQGAAYEQYF.

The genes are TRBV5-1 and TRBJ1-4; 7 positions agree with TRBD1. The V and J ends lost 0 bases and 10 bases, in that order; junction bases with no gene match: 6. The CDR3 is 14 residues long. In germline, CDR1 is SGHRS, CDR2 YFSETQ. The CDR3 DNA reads TGCGCCAGCAGCTTGGGGGGGACAGACCGAAAACTGTTTTTT. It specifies CASSLGGTDRKLFF.

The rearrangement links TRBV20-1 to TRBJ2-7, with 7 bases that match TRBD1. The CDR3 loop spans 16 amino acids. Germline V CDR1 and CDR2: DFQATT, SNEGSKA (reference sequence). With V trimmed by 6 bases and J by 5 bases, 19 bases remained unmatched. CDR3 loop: CSAKYQTGSLSDEQYF. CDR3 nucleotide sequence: TGCAGTGCGAAGTATCAGACAGGGAGTCTATCCGACGAGCAGTACTTC.

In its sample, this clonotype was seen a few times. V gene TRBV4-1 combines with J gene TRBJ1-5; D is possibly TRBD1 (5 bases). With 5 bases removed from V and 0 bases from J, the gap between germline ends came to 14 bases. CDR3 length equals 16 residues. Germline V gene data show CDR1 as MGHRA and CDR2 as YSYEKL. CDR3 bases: TGCGCCAGCAGCACGTCAGGGACCTTTAGCAATCAGCCCCAGCATTTT. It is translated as CASSTSGTFSNQPQHF.

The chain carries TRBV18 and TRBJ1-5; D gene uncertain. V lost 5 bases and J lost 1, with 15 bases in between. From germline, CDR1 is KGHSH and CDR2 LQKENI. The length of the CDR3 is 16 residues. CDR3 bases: TGTGCCAGCTCAGGCAGCACCCCAGCCAGCAATCAGCCCCAGCATTTT. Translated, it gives CASSGSTPASNQPQHF.

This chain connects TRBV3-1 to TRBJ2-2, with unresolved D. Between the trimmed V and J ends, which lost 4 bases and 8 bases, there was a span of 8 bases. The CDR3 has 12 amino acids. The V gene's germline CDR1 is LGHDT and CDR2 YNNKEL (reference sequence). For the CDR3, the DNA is TGTGCCAGCAGCCGGAAGCCTGGGGAGCTGTTTTTT. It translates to CASSRKPGELFF. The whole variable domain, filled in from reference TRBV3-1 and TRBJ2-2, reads DTAVSQTPKYLVTQMGNDKSIKCEQNLGHDTMYWYKQDSKKFLKIMFSYNNKELIINETVPNRFSPKSPDKAHLNLHINSLELGDSAVYFCASSRKPGELFFGEGSRLTVL.

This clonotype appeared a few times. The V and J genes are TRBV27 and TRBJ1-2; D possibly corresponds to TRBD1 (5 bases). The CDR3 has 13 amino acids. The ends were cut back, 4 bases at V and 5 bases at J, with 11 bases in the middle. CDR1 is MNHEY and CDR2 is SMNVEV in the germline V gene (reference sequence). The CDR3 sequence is CASSSRGGYGYTF. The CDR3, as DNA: TGTGCCAGCAGTTCGAGGGGCGGGTATGGCTACACCTTC.